A selection of T cell receptor beta chains follows, all from one sample in a study of spatial heterogeneity in lung cancer. MiXCR, run by TCRdb on the 5' RACE reads, gives a single entry per CDR3 protein. The sample has 20,000 to 30,000 distinct CDR3 sequences, under 10% seen once. Material: lung tumor tissue, obtained at surgery. The source of these receptors is a male donor with early-stage non-small cell lung cancer. Each CDR3 is given with its conserved first and last residue. D genes are given only for firm matches. Size tells how often a clone was seen (once, few, many) or the class of an expanded clone, and some rows leave it out.

TRBV7-9	many	TRBJ1-2	TRBD1	CASSLRDRGLTF	TGTGCCAGCAGCCTCCGGGACAGGGGGCTCACCTTC
TRBV3-1	-	TRBJ2-2	-	CASSQVLLNTGELFF	TGTGCCAGCAGCCAAGTCCTCTTGAACACCGGGGAGCTGTTTTTT
TRBV14	-	TRBJ1-2	TRBD1	CASSQPGQGINGYTF	TGTGCCAGCAGCCAGCCGGGACAGGGGATCAATGGCTACACCTTC
TRBV2	many	TRBJ2-1	TRBD2	CASSELLAVNEQFF	TGTGCCAGCAGTGAACTGCTAGCGGTAAATGAGCAGTTCTTC
TRBV12-3/TRBV12-4	many	TRBJ2-2	-	CASSPQLGAGELFF	TGTGCCAGCAGTCCCCAATTGGGAGCCGGGGAGCTGTTTTTT
TRBV7-2	few	TRBJ2-3	TRBD2	CASSRYRDYTDTQYF	TGTGCCAGCAGCCGATACCGGGACTACACAGATACGCAGTATTTT
TRBV7-9	few	TRBJ2-6	-	CASSLERITYPSGANVLTF	TGTGCCAGCAGCTTAGAGCGTATTACTTACCCCTCTGGGGCCAACGTCCTGACTTTC
TRBV5-1	many	TRBJ2-2	TRBD2	CASSFGLASNTGELFF	TGCGCCAGCAGCTTCGGACTAGCGTCGAACACCGGGGAGCTGTTTTTT
TRBV14	many	TRBJ1-2	-	CASSPRLPNYGYTF	TGTGCCAGCAGCCCGCGCCTACCTAACTATGGCTACACCTTC
TRBV28	medium-sized	TRBJ2-7	-	CASRGSLAPYEQYF	TGTGCCAGCAGGGGCAGTTTAGCCCCCTACGAGCAGTACTTC
TRBV6-6	-	TRBJ2-3	-	CASRRFATGGTDTQYF	TGTGCCAGCAGGAGGTTCGCTACGGGGGGCACAGATACGCAGTATTTT
TRBV6-1	few	TRBJ2-7	-	CASSFGPGVEQYF	TGTGCCAGCAGTTTTGGCCCGGGGGTCGAGCAGTACTTC
TRBV5-1	-	TRBJ1-4	TRBD1	CASSLQTGGEEKLFF	TGCGCCAGCAGCTTGCAGACAGGGGGTGAAGAAAAACTGTTTTTT